This TCR beta chain was profiled in a study of T cell responses to AZD1222 COVID-19 vaccine. Study-wide points: Repertoire sampling occurred only after the peak T cell response. Donors were largely white British and mainly female; clonal diversity was possibly underestimated. Targeting of unmutated variant regions was reportedly seen in nearly half of spike-specific TCRs. The span of vaccine-associated CD4 TCRs extended across spike, with dominance at 160-218 and 743-854.

Notes on this clone: Its antigen is undetermined.

Generated by immunoSEQ multiplex PCR, the TCRdb table keeps only in-frame clones and is missing some. This sample yields 85,000 to 130,000 clones, of which roughly 88% are seen a single time; around 7.6% belongs to the top ten. Sequencing used peripheral blood, obtained 28 days after the second AZD1222 dose. This receptor was identified in an adult who received the AZD1222 COVID-19 vaccine.

In nucleotides, the CDR3 is TGTGCCAGCAGTTTTAGCGGGAGATCAGATACGCAGTATTTT. Amino acid sequence: CASSFSGRSDTQYF. J is TRBJ2-3 and V is TRBV6-5; 9 bases fit TRBD2. The CDR3 covers 14 residues. The V gene end was trimmed by 4 bases and the J gene end by 4 bases; junction bases not matched to a gene: 3. Looked up from germline, CDR1 is MNHEY and CDR2 is SVGAGI.